The 14 T cell receptor beta chains in this list originate from one sample, sequenced in a study of CD8 T cells in ankylosing spondylitis (dated by TCRdb to about 2017). Overall results and qualifications from the work: Blood from ankylosing spondylitis patients appeared to be characterized by a TCR beta motif composed of roughly eight highly homologous amino acid variants.

Their target antigens are unknown. Library generation was performed with 5' RACE. TCRdb records Illumina HiSeq 2500 as the sequencer. TCRdb reprocessing: public reads trimmed at Q25 with fastp, clones called with MiXCR, in-frame beta chains kept. Rows are combined by CDR3 protein, so each entry shows the most common genes and DNA. The sample table lists about 420,000 distinct CDR3 sequences, approximately 20% of them with a count of one. Clones ranked in the top ten supply about 15% of the sample. Sequencing was performed on blood, either unsorted or a sorted T cell fraction (not recorded which). These TCRs come from a male donor with ankylosing spondylitis.

This clonotype was seen a handful of times. The V gene is TRBV5-1, the J gene TRBJ2-1; the match to TRBD2 covers 9 bases. Looked up from germline, CDR1 is SGHRS and CDR2 is YFSETQ. This CDR3 spans 15 amino acids. V was pared by 0 bases and J by 4 bases, with 2 bases of the junction left unmatched. CDR3 bases: TGCGCCAGCAGCTTGGAGGGACTAGCTTACAATGAGCAGTTCTTC. Residues: CASSLEGLAYNEQFF.

This rearrangement joins TRBV5-5 to TRBJ2-2; the D call may be TRBD1 or TRBD2 (6 bases each). V was pared by 3 bases and J by 0 bases, with 15 bases between. This CDR3 has 17 residues. CDR1 and CDR2 from the germline V gene are SGHKS and YYEKEE (reference sequence). The CDR3 coding sequence is TGTGCCAGCAGCTCACCGCAGGGGAGGTCGAACACCGGGGAGCTGTTTTTT. Protein: CASSSPQGRSNTGELFF.

This rearrangement joins TRBV28 to TRBJ2-6; TRBD2 matches 7 bases. The CDR3 spans 15 residues. Germline V gene data show CDR1 as MDHEN and CDR2 as SYDVKM. The trim removed 3 bases at V and 5 bases at J, leaving 4 bases unmatched. For the CDR3, the DNA is TGTGCCAGCAGTTTTTCCGGGAGGCGGGCCAACGTCCTGACTTTC. The encoded protein is CASSFSGRRANVLTF.

This clonotype was recorded a few times. The chain carries TRBV9 and TRBJ2-1, with TRBD2 identical over 9 bases. Per germline, CDR1 SGDLS and CDR2 YYNGEE. The CDR3 length is 15 residues. Trimming took 3 bases from V and 5 from J; bases not matched to a gene: 6. CDR3 DNA: TGTGCCAGCAGCGGGAGACTAGCGGAAAACAATGAGCAGTTCTTC. It is translated as CASSGRLAENNEQFF.

The chain couples TRBV5-1 to TRBJ1-6, with D hard to call. The V gene lost 0 bases and the J gene lost 2 bases, with 6 bases spanning the gap. The CDR3 covers 15 residues. In germline, CDR1 is SGHRS, CDR2 YFSETQ. The CDR3 is CASSLDSPYNSPLHF. The CDR3 nucleotides read TGCGCCAGCAGCTTGGATTCGCCCTATAATTCACCCCTCCACTTT.

The chain uses TRBV7-8 and TRBJ2-7, with 9 bases lining up with TRBD1. CDR3 size: 15 residues. The V and J ends lost 6 bases and 3 bases, in that order; junction bases with no gene match: 9. Germline V gene lookup returns CDR1 SGHVS and CDR2 FQNEAQ. The CDR3 DNA follows: TGTGCCAGCAGTCCCCGGGACAGGGCCTACTACGAGCAGTACTTC. Amino acids: CASSPRDRAYYEQYF.

The CDR3 DNA reads as TGTGCCAGCAGCCTTAACAGGCCAGACAACACCGGGGAGCTGTTTTTT. Translating gives CASSLNRPDNTGELFF. The rearrangement links TRBV5-5 to TRBJ2-2, with D possibly matching TRBD1 (5 bases). Trimming took 4 bases from V and 2 from J, leaving 15 bases between them. Germline CDR1 is SGHKS and CDR2 is YYEKEE (reference sequence). CDR3 length: 16 amino acids.

This clonotype was seen more than once but under ten times. This rearrangement joins TRBV11-2 to TRBJ2-3, with a weak D call TRBD1 (5 bases). The CDR3 totals 16 residues. From germline, CDR1 is SGHAT and CDR2 FQNNGV. The ends were cut back, 5 bases at V and 0 bases at J, with 15 bases in the middle. This CDR3 is CASSKMTVASTDTQYF. In DNA form, the CDR3 reads TGTGCCAGCAGCAAAATGACAGTCGCTAGCACAGATACGCAGTATTTT. The complete variable domain, with remaining parts taken from reference TRBV11-2 and TRBJ2-3, reads EAGVAQSPRYKIIEKRQSVAFWCNPISGHATLYWYQQILGQGPKLLIQFQNNGVVDDSQLPKDRFSAERLKGVDSTLKIQPAKLEDSAVYLCASSKMTVASTDTQYFGPGTRLTVL.

Only a few counts were recorded for this clonotype. J is TRBJ2-1 and V is TRBV29-1; D is perhaps TRBD2 (7 bases). This CDR3 is 14 amino acids long. V was trimmed by 6 bases and J by 7 bases, leaving 19 bases between them. The germline CDR1 and CDR2 sequences are SQVTM and ANQGSEA. CDR3 sequence reads: CSVLRGGGENEQFF. The CDR3 DNA is TGCAGCGTCCTTCGAGGGGGGGGCGAGAATGAGCAGTTCTTC.

The V and J genes are TRBV11-3 and TRBJ2-1; D ambiguous. This CDR3 has 16 residues. The germline V and J ends were trimmed by 1 base and 5 bases, with 15 bases remaining between them. Germline V gives CDR1 SGHNT, CDR2 YENEEA. CDR3: CASSLGLVPKNNEQFF. CDR3 in DNA: TGTGCCAGCAGCTTAGGGTTGGTGCCAAAAAACAATGAGCAGTTCTTC.

This clonotype has only a few counts. The rearrangement uses TRBV20-1 and TRBJ2-7; TRBD1 agrees at 7 bases. The CDR3 spans 15 residues. The V gene's germline CDR1 is DFQATT and CDR2 SNEGSKA (reference sequence). The junction had 10 bases not matched to a gene; V was cut back by 5 bases and J by 0 bases. CDR3 residues: CSASKGQASSYEQYF. The CDR3 DNA is TGCAGTGCTTCTAAAGGACAGGCCAGCTCCTACGAGCAGTACTTC.

This clonotype turned up a few times. This rearrangement joins TRBV5-1 to TRBJ2-7; 10 bases match TRBD1. Unmatched junction bases numbered 10, after V lost 4 bases and J lost 3 bases. Germline CDR1 SGHRS, CDR2 YFSETQ. The CDR3 is 16 amino acids. Here the CDR3 reads CASSPRVGTGDYEQYF. The CDR3 nucleotides read TGCGCCAGCAGCCCCAGAGTAGGGACAGGGGACTACGAGCAGTACTTC.

This chain joins TRBV5-5 and TRBJ2-3; D not certain. The V gene lost 4 bases and the J gene lost 0 bases, with 9 bases spanning the gap. The CDR3 covers 14 residues. Germline V lookup: CDR1 SGHKS, CDR2 YYEKEE (reference sequence). CDR3 sequence reads: CASSGYTSTDTQYF. DNA for the CDR3: TGTGCCAGCAGCGGATACACTAGCACAGATACGCAGTATTTT.

The genes are TRBV3-1 and TRBJ2-2; weak D call: TRBD2 (5 bases). V was pared by 0 bases and J by 9 bases, with 20 bases between. This CDR3 has 17 residues. Germline V CDR1 and CDR2: LGHDT, YNNKEL (reference sequence). CDR3 region: CASSQDQRSFLTRELFF. The DNA for the CDR3 is TGTGCCAGCAGCCAAGATCAGCGGTCCTTTTTAACCCGGGAGCTGTTTTTT.